Listed below are T cell receptor beta chains from one sample, sequenced in a study of shared clonotypes between healthy human individuals. The protocol was immunoSEQ multiplex PCR, while the TCRdb copy is restricted to in-frame clones and leaves out a portion. There are over 1.5 million clones in the sample; nearly 99% occur only once, and 0.4% to 0.45% lies in the top ten. What was sequenced was naive CD4+ T cells sorted from blood. These receptor sequences come from a man in his thirties or forties in good health. The CDR3 runs from the conserved cysteine through the conserved F or W.

CDR3 protein | J gene | V gene
CASSRTGQEEGQFF | TRBJ2-1 | TRBV19
CAWTDSRNSGNTIYF | TRBJ1-3 | TRBV30
CASSLERKVGEQYF | TRBJ2-7 | TRBV27
CASSLVASGSSEQFF | TRBJ2-1 | TRBV5-4
CASSLWQGIGETQYF | TRBJ2-5 | TRBV28
CASSPDRAKNNEQFF | TRBJ2-1 | TRBV18
CASSPQTKDTQYF | TRBJ2-3 | TRBV18
CASSLFRTGAYEQYF | TRBJ2-7 | TRBV5-1
CASSPTGTGLYEQYF | TRBJ2-7 | TRBV27
CASSLGGVKNEQFF | TRBJ2-1 | TRBV7-9
CASSLASGMTDTQYF | TRBJ2-3 | TRBV7-9
CASSGWGNTEAFF | TRBJ1-1 | TRBV28
CASSYTSGRTYNEQFF | TRBJ2-1 | TRBV5-1
CASSYNGRGSTEAFF | TRBJ1-1 | TRBV6-6
CASSVVWGTDTQYF | TRBJ2-3 | TRBV5-1
CASSLVPDTQYF | TRBJ2-3 | TRBV7-9
CASRRTGANYGYTF | TRBJ1-2 | TRBV27
CASSLVASGSYEQYF | TRBJ2-7 | TRBV5-1
CASRDASYNEQFF | TRBJ2-1 | TRBV6-5
CASSLGPQRETQYF | TRBJ2-5 | TRBV7-7
CASTPSSGRAQGELFF | TRBJ2-2 | TRBV5-1
CAISSFNEQFF | TRBJ2-1 | TRBV10-3
CAWSDGHNQPQHF | TRBJ1-5 | TRBV30
CASSLLGAGGPWEQFF | TRBJ2-1 | TRBV7-2
CASSLAQNSYNEQFF | TRBJ2-1 | TRBV5-1
CASSFVLAGGPGYNEQFF | TRBJ2-1 | TRBV27
CASSTTGNTGELFF | TRBJ2-2 | TRBV19
CASSGQKNTEAFF | TRBJ1-1 | TRBV18
CASSPTGETQYF | TRBJ2-5 | TRBV7-6
CASSFGTYHYF | TRBJ2-3 | TRBV7-9
CASRASGGSYEQYF | TRBJ2-7 | TRBV2
CASSRSGEKLFF | TRBJ1-4 | TRBV11-2
CASSLVTSGSLTYNEQFF | TRBJ2-1 | TRBV7-2
CASSWTSGYNEQFF | TRBJ2-1 | TRBV5-1
CASSQDDLVGRYTF | TRBJ1-2 | TRBV4-1
CASRSVRITGEATQAFF | TRBJ1-1 | TRBV7-9